This entry lists 2 T cell receptor beta chains sequenced from one sample in a study of cytomegalovirus exposure and HLA in healthy donors. Use of 60 Vbeta and 13 Jbeta primers characterized the PCR. The protocol was immunoSEQ multiplex PCR, while the TCRdb copy is restricted to in-frame clones and leaves out a portion. The sample includes about 150,000 clones, around 80% of them seen just once. What was sequenced was PBMCs. These receptors came from a woman aged 40 to 50 in good health and CMV-seronegative.

The chain links TRBV5-1 to TRBJ1-1, with D maybe TRBD1 (5 bases). The germline V and J ends were trimmed by 4 bases and 0 bases, with 13 bases remaining between them. This CDR3 contains 15 residues. Germline CDR1 is SGHRS and CDR2 is YFSETQ. The CDR3 spells CASSASAGLNTEAFF. CDR3 nucleotide sequence: TGCGCCAGCAGCGCCTCAGCAGGGTTGAACACTGAAGCTTTCTTT.

The chain combines TRBV2 with TRBJ1-2; 7 nucleotides line up with TRBD1. V gave up 6 bases and J gave up 4 bases; unmatched junction bases: 11. Germline V gene data show CDR1 as SNHLY and CDR2 as FYNNEI. The CDR3 loop spans 15 amino acids. The CDR3 sequence: CASSPPSGQFYGYTF. As DNA, the CDR3 is TGTGCCAGCAGCCCCCCTTCGGGACAGTTCTATGGCTACACCTTC.